These 30 T cell receptor beta chains share one sample of origin, sequenced in a study of T-cell memory formation after mild COVID-19. TCRdb re-called the 5' RACE reads with MiXCR, one entry per CDR3 protein. Seen here are 250,000 to 300,000 distinct CDR3 sequences, roughly 8% observed once, and the top ten hold around a fifth. What was sequenced was PBMCs or a T cell subset sorted from them (not recorded which). These receptors all come from a man younger than 35 who had mild COVID-19 (a few samples of this study predate the infection). Cell type and time point are not known.

In its sample, this clonotype was seen many times. J is TRBJ2-4 and V is TRBV6-7; D might be TRBD1 (6 bases). TRBV6-7 is designated an ORF whose function remains uncertain. The V end lost 4 bases, the J end lost 5 bases, and 18 bases lay between the germline ends. The length of the CDR3 is 16 residues. The CDR3 nucleotides read TGTGCCAGCAGTTGCCCTTGGGGGCAGGGGCAAAACATTCAGTACTTC. It translates to CASSCPWGQGQNIQYF.

This clonotype was counted ten times or more. This CDR3 reads CSAPDRDLEQYF. In nucleotides, the CDR3 is TGCAGTGCCCCCGACAGGGACCTCGAGCAGTACTTC. The V call is TRBV20-1, the J call TRBJ2-7; TRBD1 agrees at 7 bases. Germline CDR1 and CDR2: DFQATT and SNEGSKA (reference sequence). V lost 6 bases, J lost 6 bases, and 8 bases stayed unmatched. CDR3 size: 12 residues.

Ten or more counts support this clonotype. This sequence joins TRBV15 and TRBJ1-2, with D unclear. CDR3 length: 13 residues. V lost 3 bases and J 8 bases, leaving 13 bases between the germline ends. Germline loops: CDR1 LNHNV, CDR2 YYDKDF (reference sequence). CDR3 nucleotide sequence: TGTGCCACCAGCAGCGTTAGGGAGGGAGGCTACACCTTC. It specifies CATSSVREGGYTF.

In its sample, this clonotype was seen a few times. The chain is built from TRBV7-9 and TRBJ1-5; D is possibly TRBD1 (5 bases). Per germline, CDR1 SEHNR and CDR2 FQNEAQ (reference sequence). The CDR3 has 15 residues. Trimming took off 0 bases at V and 3 bases at J, with 9 bases between the two ends. In DNA form, the CDR3 reads TGTGCCAGCAGCTTAGCAGGGGCTGACAATCAGCCCCAGCATTTT. This sequence encodes CASSLAGADNQPQHF. Full variable domain (outside the CDR3, taken from reference TRBV7-9 and TRBJ1-5): DTGVSQNPRHKITKRGQNVTFRCDPISEHNRLYWYRQTLGQGPEFLTYFQNEAQLEKSRLLSDRFSAERPKGSFSTLEIQRTEQGDSAMYLCASSLAGADNQPQHFGDGTRLSIL.

V and J are TRBV12-3 or TRBV12-4 and TRBJ1-1, with no clear D. Trimming took off 3 bases at V and 11 bases at J, with 19 bases between the two ends. The length of the CDR3 is 14 residues. Written as DNA, the CDR3 is TGTGCCAGCAGTTTTAATTCTCGGGTAATCCGGGCTTTCTTT. As protein: CASSFNSRVIRAFF.

This clonotype was picked up a small number of times. The chain employs TRBV6-2 or TRBV6-3 and TRBJ1-2; D might be TRBD1 (5 bases). Germline V lookup: CDR1 MNHEY, CDR2 SVGEGT. The CDR3 spans 15 residues. The germline V and J ends were trimmed by 0 bases and 4 bases, with 12 bases remaining between them. For the CDR3, the DNA is TGTGCCAGCAGTTACTCGCCGGGGGTTATCTATGGCTACACCTTC. As protein: CASSYSPGVIYGYTF.

There are a few counts of this clonotype. The genes are TRBV12-3 or TRBV12-4 and TRBJ2-1, with 9 nucleotides matching TRBD2. Trimming took 8 bases from V and 7 from J; bases not matched to a gene: 6. The CDR3 loop spans 13 amino acids. CDR3: CASLFAGGNEQFF. CDR3 sequence (DNA): TGTGCCAGCCTGTTTGCGGGAGGGAATGAGCAGTTCTTC.

This sequence joins TRBV28 and TRBJ2-7, with 10 nucleotides matching TRBD1. V lost 6 bases, J lost 5 bases, and 13 bases stayed unmatched. There are 16 residues in the CDR3. Germline values: CDR1 MDHEN, CDR2 SYDVKM. The CDR3 protein is CASSSYPGQGINEQYV. DNA of the CDR3: TGTGCCAGCAGCTCCTACCCGGGACAGGGGATAAACGAGCAGTACGTC.

This clonotype came up many times. The V call is TRBV12-3 or TRBV12-4, the J call TRBJ2-2; 9 bases agree with TRBD2. The J segment lost 3 bases and the V segment lost 3 bases, leaving 2 bases of the junction unmatched. The CDR3 runs 15 residues. The CDR3: CASSFSSGDTGELFF. DNA of the CDR3: TGTGCCAGCAGTTTTTCTAGCGGGGACACCGGGGAGCTGTTTTTT.

CDR3: CSVEYSYGYTF. The CDR3 DNA reads as TGCAGCGTTGAATACAGCTATGGCTACACCTTC. The rearrangement links TRBV29-1 to TRBJ1-2; D unclear. V was shortened by 2 bases and J by 4 bases, with 5 bases between the two germline ends. CDR1 SQVTM and CDR2 ANQGSEA come from the germline V gene. The CDR3 consists of 11 residues.

This rearrangement joins TRBV5-1 to TRBJ2-5; TRBD2 is a possible D gene (6 bases). The germline V gene encodes CDR1 SGHRS and CDR2 YFSETQ. The length of the CDR3 is 14 residues. V lost 4 bases to trimming and J lost 3 bases, with 13 bases between them. CDR3: CASSPDWGEETQYF. The CDR3 nucleotides are TGCGCCAGCAGCCCGGACTGGGGGGAAGAGACCCAGTACTTC.

The chain is built from TRBV28 and TRBJ2-2, with a tentative D call TRBD2 (6 bases). Trimming cost V 2 bases and J 5 bases, with 18 bases left between them. The CDR3 is 17 amino acids. Germline V lookup: CDR1 MDHEN, CDR2 SYDVKM. CDR3 region: CASSLEGGALNTGELFF. The CDR3 bases are TGTGCCAGCAGTTTAGAAGGCGGGGCCCTGAATACCGGGGAGCTGTTTTTT.

This chain uses TRBV7-9 with TRBJ2-1; D call uncertain. V lost 1 base and J lost 3, with 13 bases in between. The CDR3 is made up of 16 amino acids. The V gene's germline CDR1 is SEHNR and CDR2 FQNEAQ (reference sequence). The CDR3 DNA sequence: TGTGCCAGCAGCTTAGGGGGTGTCCTCAACTACAATGAGCAGTTCTTC. As protein: CASSLGGVLNYNEQFF.

The chain has TRBV7-9 and TRBJ2-3; 11 nucleotides match TRBD2. CDR3 size: 15 residues. Germline lookup yields CDR1 SEHNR and CDR2 FQNEAQ (reference sequence). V trimming: 11 bases; J trimming: 1 base; junction bases outside the gene matches: 8. This chain's CDR3 is CAVLPLAGGTDTQYF. The CDR3 DNA reads TGTGCCGTCCTCCCACTAGCGGGGGGCACAGATACGCAGTATTTT.

This clonotype was observed once. This could be a read error, since a much larger clone is one nucleotide away. It is likely a read error, because the conserved phenylalanine at the end of the CDR3 is missing. The rearrangement joins TRBV11-2 to TRBJ2-3, with D unclear. Per germline, CDR1 SGHAT and CDR2 FQNNGV. CDR3 size: 13 residues. Trimming shortened V by 1 base and J by 4 bases, and 6 bases separated the two germline ends. CDR3 nucleotide sequence: TGTGCCAGCAGCTTAGGGGCAGCAGATACGCAGTATCTT. It specifies CASSLGAADTQYL.

This clonotype was found a few times. This sequence joins TRBV4-2 and TRBJ2-3, with 8 positions matching TRBD2. CDR1 and CDR2 from the germline V gene are LGHNA and YNFKEQ. CDR3 length: 18 residues. V shed 0 bases and J 1 base; nucleotides not matched to a gene: 9. The DNA of the CDR3 is TGTGCCAGCAGCCAAGAGTCCTGGGCGGGGGGTCGCACAGATACGCAGTATTTT. Translating gives CASSQESWAGGRTDTQYF.

This clonotype was picked up a small number of times. CDR3 in amino acids: CASSQARLNTGELFF. CDR3 coding DNA: TGCGCCAGCAGCCAAGCCAGGTTAAACACCGGGGAGCTGTTTTTT. The V call is TRBV4-1, the J call TRBJ2-2; D not resolved. This CDR3 spans 15 amino acids. Trimming removed 1 base at V and 2 bases at J, with 8 bases between. Germline loops: CDR1 MGHRA, CDR2 YSYEKL.

The gene calls are TRBV4-1 and TRBJ2-5; TRBD2 agrees at 9 bases. J lost 4 bases, V lost 0 bases, and 3 bases had no gene match. The CDR3 covers 15 residues. CDR1 MGHRA and CDR2 YSYEKL come from the germline V gene. CDR3 DNA sequence: TGCGCCAGCAGCCAAGATCCGGGACTAGCAGAGACCCAGTACTTC. Its protein is CASSQDPGLAETQYF.

This clonotype turned up a few times. The chain couples TRBV5-1 to TRBJ2-3; 7 bases are shared with TRBD1. The CDR3 extends over 13 amino acids. The V and J ends lost 2 bases and 6 bases, in that order; junction bases with no gene match: 3. Germline CDR1 reads SGHRS; CDR2 reads YFSETQ. CDR3 sequence: CASSLQGQDTQYF. The DNA for the CDR3 is TGCGCCAGCAGCTTACAGGGGCAGGATACGCAGTATTTT.

This clonotype has just a few counts. This rearrangement joins TRBV24-1 to TRBJ2-3; D possibly uses TRBD1 or TRBD2 (5 bases each). Trimming cost V 8 bases and J 1 base, with 12 bases left between them. This CDR3 is 14 amino acids long. CDR1 KGHDR and CDR2 SFDVKD come from the germline V gene. The CDR3 loop is CATNGAAGTDTQYF. CDR3 coding DNA: TGTGCCACCAACGGGGCAGCGGGCACAGATACGCAGTATTTT.

Only a few counts were recorded for this clonotype. The chain employs TRBV6-5 and TRBJ1-1; D perhaps matches TRBD1 (5 bases). Trimming shortened V by 0 bases and J by 3 bases, and 11 bases separated the two germline ends. The CDR3 length is 15 residues. Germline CDR1 and CDR2: MNHEY and SVGAGI. For the CDR3, the DNA is TGTGCCAGCAGTTACTCTCCTTTGGGGGACACTGAAGCTTTCTTT. It encodes CASSYSPLGDTEAFF.

This chain joins TRBV15 and TRBJ2-1; 9 bases line up with TRBD1. Germline trimming cut 4 bases from V and 2 bases from J; bases unmatched to any gene: 6. Germline V gene sequence: CDR1 LNHNV, CDR2 YYDKDF (reference sequence). The CDR3 sequence is 16 residues long. CDR3 nucleotide sequence: TGTGCCACCAGCACTGACCGGGACAGGGCCTACAATGAGCAGTTCTTC. It is translated as CATSTDRDRAYNEQFF.

The chain uses TRBV10-3 and TRBJ2-3, with TRBD1 as a possible D gene (5 bases). The V gene lost 4 bases and the J gene lost 4 bases, with 18 bases spanning the gap. The CDR3 is made up of 16 amino acids. CDR1 is ENHRY, CDR2 SYGVKD, per germline. CDR3 bases: TGTGCCATCAGTGTCGAGGCAGGGTTTAAGGCAGATACGCAGTATTTT. Translated: CAISVEAGFKADTQYF.

This clonotype was picked up many times. The chain has TRBV6-5 and TRBJ1-3; no clear D. Between the trimmed V and J ends, which lost 0 bases and 7 bases, there was a span of 10 bases. This CDR3 is 14 amino acids long. CDR1 MNHEY and CDR2 SVGAGI come from the germline V gene. The CDR3 DNA reads TGTGCCAGCAGTTACTCGTCCGAAGGGAACACCATATATTTT. Translation gives CASSYSSEGNTIYF.

In its sample, this clonotype was seen many times. The rearrangement uses TRBV5-1 and TRBJ2-1, with 9 bases aligning to TRBD2. V gave up 0 bases and J gave up 8 bases; unmatched junction bases: 6. CDR1 and CDR2 (germline): SGHRS, YFSETQ. The CDR3 loop spans 15 amino acids. As DNA, the CDR3 is TGCGCCAGCAGCTTGGTTCTGAGCGGGGGGTATGAGCAGTTCTTC. Translated: CASSLVLSGGYEQFF.

This clonotype was found a few times. The chain couples TRBV7-2 to TRBJ2-1; 8 nucleotides line up with TRBD1. The CDR3 totals 14 residues. The germline V gene encodes CDR1 SGHTA and CDR2 FQGNSA. Trimming cost V 7 bases and J 6 bases; bases outside gene matches: 8. Here the CDR3 reads CASTRTGILNEQFF. The CDR3 DNA is TGTGCCAGCACCCGGACAGGGATTCTCAATGAGCAGTTCTTC.

The gene calls are TRBV7-2 and TRBJ2-4; D ambiguous. Germline-derived CDR1 and CDR2 are SGHTA and FQGNSA. CDR3 size: 13 residues. The V gene lost 4 bases and the J gene lost 3 bases, with 7 bases spanning the gap. CDR3 nucleotides: TGTGCCAGCAGCTCAAGACACAAAAACATTCAGTACTTC. Translation: CASSSRHKNIQYF.

At least ten counts were recorded for this clonotype. V usage is TRBV29-1 and J usage is TRBJ1-2; TRBD1 matches 8 bases. The V segment lost 4 bases and the J segment 9 bases; nucleotides outside the gene matches: 4. From germline, CDR1 is SQVTM and CDR2 ANQGSEA. The CDR3 is 11 amino acids. CDR3 protein: CSVGRDRRYTF. The CDR3 DNA reads as TGCAGCGTTGGCCGGGACAGGCGCTACACCTTC.

The V and J genes are TRBV7-9 and TRBJ1-2, with D possibly matching TRBD1 (6 bases). Trimming removed 5 bases at V and 4 bases at J, with 14 bases between. The CDR3 extends over 14 amino acids. The germline CDR1 and CDR2 sequences are SEHNR and FQNEAQ (reference sequence). The CDR3 bases are TGTGCCAGCAGCAATTCAGGGGTGAGCTATGGCTACACCTTC. Encoded protein: CASSNSGVSYGYTF. The full variable domain, its missing parts supplied by reference TRBV7-9 and TRBJ1-2, is DTGVSQNPRHKITKRGQNVTFRCDPISEHNRLYWYRQTLGQGPEFLTYFQNEAQLEKSRLLSDRFSAERPKGSFSTLEIQRTEQGDSAMYLCASSNSGVSYGYTFGSGTRLTVV.

This clonotype was detected only a few times. CDR3 coding DNA: TGCAGTGCAATCTCTGGCGGGGTTAGCAATCAGCCCCAGCATTTT. Protein sequence: CSAISGGVSNQPQHF. The V and J genes are TRBV20-1 and TRBJ1-5, with unresolved D. The V gene lost 6 bases and the J gene lost 0 bases, with 15 bases spanning the gap. Germline loops: CDR1 DFQATT, CDR2 SNEGSKA (reference sequence). The CDR3 spans 15 residues.